This T cell receptor beta chain was sequenced in a study of cytomegalovirus exposure and HLA in healthy donors. Study background: An analysis done earlier identified 120 million or so unique TCR beta sequences from about 180 million T cells. General study results and limits: Relative to the approximately 680-donor mean, N-insertions were reportedly fewer in an Asian-associated ancestry cluster in a later analysis. As a later analysis revealed, the rate of TCR association differed by HLA locus, with DRB1 most and HLA-C fewest. The authors later linked a missense DCLRE1C variant to TCR beta V- and J-gene trimming.

As to this clone: Its antigen remains unidentified.

The PCR used 60 Vbeta and 13 Jbeta primers. Clones were sequenced by immunoSEQ multiplex PCR, and TCRdb holds only the in-frame ones, with some missing. The sample comprises roughly 180,000 clones, roughly 74% of which are singletons, and about 7.6% rests with the top ten. V was cut by 5 bases and J by 1 base, with 17 bases left in between. The CDR3 covers 16 residues. Germline V CDR1 and CDR2: SGHTA, FQGTGA. The sequenced material came from PBMCs. V gene TRBV7-3 combines with J gene TRBJ1-1; D uncertain. The clonotype originates from a woman between 40 and 50 years old in good health and CMV-seropositive. CDR3 amino acids: CASSPPSAGKNTEAFF. CDR3 nucleotide sequence: TGTGCCAGCAGCCCCCCCAGCGCGGGGAAGAACACTGAAGCTTTCTTT.